Sequencing of this TCR beta chain was carried out in a study of PD-L1 blockade in urothelial cancer. In the study overall: Treatment start was followed by blood analysis at 3 weeks (second dose) and again at 6 weeks. General study points: Below-median pretreatment blood TCR clonality was a predictor of better survival.

Time point of the sample: peripheral blood 6 weeks after treatment start. The study enrolled patients with locally advanced or metastatic urothelial carcinoma. From germline, CDR1 is SGHRS and CDR2 YFSETQ. V was cut by 4 bases and J by 6 bases, with 16 bases left in between. The CDR3 is 15 residues long. TCRdb's table, derived via immunoSEQ multiplex PCR, lists solely in-frame clones and lacks some. The sample holds 15,000 to 20,000 clones, over 80% seen once. With respect to this clone: Its antigen remains unknown.

V is TRBV5-1 and J is TRBJ1-4; possibly TRBD1 for D (5 bases). The sequence was obtained from a middle-aged man with urothelial cancer. The sequencing used PBMCs, collected around atezolizumab (anti-PD-L1) treatment. CDR3 region: CASSRVPGTDEKLFF. The CDR3 DNA is TGCGCCAGCAGCAGGGTTCCCGGGACTGATGAAAAACTGTTTTTT.